This entry lists 18 T cell receptor beta chains sequenced from one sample in a study of blood T cells in healthy people across ages. A sample-barcoded 5' primer and a J-beta primer mix were used in a second PCR of roughly 6 to 11 cycles. Via MiXCR, TCRdb re-called the 5' RACE reads, giving one row per CDR3 protein. The sample records hundreds of thousands of distinct CDR3 sequences, about 48% being singletons. The sequenced sample was blood. These receptor sequences come from a man aged 25-45 years in good health.

The J gene is TRBJ2-5, the V gene TRBV7-9; TRBD1 or TRBD2 may be the D gene (5 bases each). Germline V CDR1 and CDR2: SEHNR, FQNEAQ (reference sequence). The CDR3 length is 14 residues. V was trimmed by 6 bases and J by 10 bases, leaving 21 bases between them. The CDR3 here is CASRPPGRNNDQYF. The CDR3 nucleotides read TGTGCCAGCAGACCTCCGGGACGCAACAATGACCAGTACTTC.

This clonotype was picked up one time. V usage is TRBV6-2 or TRBV6-3 and J usage is TRBJ2-3; D could derive from TRBD1 or TRBD2 (5 bases each). Per the germline V gene, CDR1 is MNHEY and CDR2 is SVGEGT. CDR3 length equals 15 residues. Trimming took off 8 bases at V and 2 bases at J, with 17 bases between the two ends. CDR3 bases: TGTGCCAGCGGCCGGGACCTAATCTTCACAGATACGCAGTATTTT. This encodes CASGRDLIFTDTQYF.

The chain is built from TRBV11-3 and TRBJ2-5; TRBD2 is a possible D gene (6 bases). CDR1 is SGHNT, CDR2 YENEEA, per germline. The CDR3 loop spans 16 amino acids. Trimming took 1 base from V and 5 from J, leaving 17 bases between them. CDR3 sequence (DNA): TGTGCCAGCAGCTTAGCAGTCTCCGGGGGTCAGGAGACCCAGTACTTC. It is translated as CASSLAVSGGQETQYF.

There are a few counts of this clonotype. V gene TRBV7-9 combines with J gene TRBJ2-7; D gene uncertain. The V gene's germline CDR1 is SEHNR and CDR2 FQNEAQ (reference sequence). V lost 4 bases, J lost 0 bases, and 13 bases lay in between. This CDR3 is 15 amino acids long. In DNA, the CDR3 is TGTGCCAGCAGCTCCAGCGATAGGAGCTCCTACGAGCAGTACTTC. Its translation is CASSSSDRSSYEQYF.

A few counts support this clonotype. The rearrangement uses TRBV20-1 and TRBJ2-7; 8 bases match TRBD1. CDR1 is DFQATT and CDR2 is SNEGSKA in the germline V gene (reference sequence). The CDR3 extends over 15 amino acids. The V and J ends lost 1 base and 1 base, in that order; junction bases with no gene match: 6. The CDR3 DNA follows: TGCAGTGCTAGAGGTAGGACAGGGATGTCCTACGAGCAGTACTTC. This codes for CSARGRTGMSYEQYF.

In this sample, this clonotype turned up a few times. The CDR3 is CASSFEQGVRNEQFF. For the CDR3, the DNA is TGTGCCAGCAGTTTCGAACAGGGGGTCAGGAATGAGCAGTTCTTC. The chain carries TRBV27 and TRBJ2-1; TRBD1 agrees at 8 bases. The ends lost 3 bases at V and 7 bases at J; junction bases unmatched: 8. Germline-derived CDR1 and CDR2 are MNHEY and SMNVEV (reference sequence). The CDR3 sequence is 15 residues long.

The chain links TRBV29-1 to TRBJ2-7; 8 nucleotides agree with TRBD1. Trimming took 1 base from V and 6 from J; bases not matched to a gene: 11. CDR1 is SQVTM and CDR2 is ANQGSEA in the germline V gene. CDR3 length: 15 amino acids. The CDR3 DNA reads as TGCAGCGTTGAAGGCCAGCAGGGGGCTTCCCTCGAGCAGTACTTC. Its translation is CSVEGQQGASLEQYF.

The chain combines TRBV10-3 with TRBJ2-7; D is unresolved. The V end lost 6 bases, the J end lost 2 bases, and 14 bases lay between the germline ends. Germline V gene lookup returns CDR1 ENHRY and CDR2 SYGVKD. This CDR3 contains 14 residues. The CDR3, as DNA: TGTGCCATCAGGCCCTCGGGCAACCCCTACGAGCAGTACTTC. As protein: CAIRPSGNPYEQYF.

The V gene is TRBV7-9, the J gene TRBJ2-7, with TRBD1 matching 7 bases. The junction had 11 bases not matched to a gene; V was cut back by 4 bases and J by 5 bases. This CDR3 spans 15 amino acids. CDR1 is SEHNR and CDR2 is FQNEAQ in the germline V gene (reference sequence). The CDR3 region is CASSSGQAEIDEQYF. For the CDR3, the DNA is TGTGCCAGCAGCTCCGGACAGGCGGAGATAGACGAGCAGTACTTC.

The V call is TRBV7-9, the J call TRBJ1-2; D is uncertain. This CDR3 comprises 14 residues. Germline values: CDR1 SEHNR, CDR2 FQNEAQ (reference sequence). Trimming took 5 bases from V and 8 from J, leaving 18 bases between them. The CDR3: CASSLLDWVEGYTF. The CDR3 DNA is TGTGCCAGCAGCCTGTTAGACTGGGTAGAGGGCTACACCTTC.

This clonotype was seen only a few times. The chain carries TRBV5-6 and TRBJ2-2, with 7 bases identical to TRBD1. Unmatched junction bases numbered 8, after V lost 7 bases and J lost 5 bases. This CDR3 spans 14 amino acids. CDR1 SGHDT and CDR2 YYEEEE come from the germline V gene. The CDR3: CASATGQRTGELFF. CDR3 sequence (DNA): TGTGCCAGCGCGACAGGGCAAAGGACCGGGGAGCTGTTTTTT.

The V call is TRBV11-1, the J call TRBJ2-5; 10 nucleotides line up with TRBD2. This CDR3 is 17 amino acids long. The trim removed 1 base at V and 2 bases at J, leaving 7 bases unmatched. CDR1 SGHAT and CDR2 FQDESV come from the germline V gene (reference sequence). In nucleotides, the CDR3 is TGTGCCAGCAGCTTAGTAGGGAGGACTAGCGGACAAGAGACCCAGTACTTC. This encodes CASSLVGRTSGQETQYF.

This clonotype turned up a few times. The chain uses TRBV10-3 and TRBJ1-1; no reliable D call. This CDR3 is 14 amino acids long. V was shortened by 0 bases and J by 3 bases, with 8 bases between the two germline ends. Germline assignment: CDR1 ENHRY and CDR2 SYGVKD. The CDR3 loop reads CAISESAADTEAFF. Here the CDR3 DNA reads TGTGCCATCAGTGAGTCGGCAGCGGACACTGAAGCTTTCTTT.

V is TRBV12-3 or TRBV12-4 and J is TRBJ2-5, with TRBD2 identical over 8 bases. The J call is in doubt because the DNA end fits TRBJ2-7 better. The CDR3 spans 14 residues. This CDR3 reads CASSFVGGAHEQYF. CDR3 bases: TGTGCCAGCAGTTTTGTCGGGGGGGCCCACGAGCAGTACTTC.

The chain joins TRBV10-3 to TRBJ1-5, with D perhaps TRBD1 (5 bases). Trimming pared 11 bases from V and 2 bases from J, leaving 7 bases between. There are 11 residues in the CDR3. The V gene's germline CDR1 is ENHRY and CDR2 SYGVKD. Here the CDR3 DNA reads TGTGCCCGACAGTGCAATCAGCCCCAGCATTTT. It yields the protein CARQCNQPQHF.

The chain carries TRBV19 and TRBJ2-7; D is uncertain. This CDR3 region has 13 residues. Trimming removed 0 bases at V and 5 bases at J, with 8 bases between. Germline CDR1 LNHDA, CDR2 SQIVND (reference sequence). This CDR3 reads CASSIDLTHEQYF. The CDR3 region has the DNA TGTGCCAGTAGTATAGATTTGACCCACGAGCAGTACTTC.

The rearrangement uses TRBV11-1 and TRBJ1-4; D gene uncertain. The V end lost 8 bases, the J end lost 0 bases, and 10 bases lay between the germline ends. The CDR3 loop spans 14 amino acids. Looked up from germline, CDR1 is SGHAT and CDR2 is FQDESV (reference sequence). CDR3 amino acids: CASGKGTTNEKLFF. CDR3 bases: TGTGCCAGCGGAAAGGGAACAACTAATGAAAAACTGTTTTTT.

The V and J genes are TRBV2 and TRBJ2-3, with D perhaps matching TRBD2 (6 bases). V was clipped by 4 bases and J by 0 bases, with 14 bases between them. The CDR3 has 16 amino acids. The germline CDR1 and CDR2 sequences are SNHLY and FYNNEI. The CDR3 nucleotides are TGTGCCAGCAGTGTAGCACTAGCCGTTAGCACAGATACGCAGTATTTT. Amino acids: CASSVALAVSTDTQYF.